This paragraph covers one TCR beta chain sequence. This clone was seen a few times. It lacks a known antigen. No base quality values were provided; no much bigger clone lies one nucleotide off. This sample is part of a study of beta chain features in type 1 diabetes (dated by TCRdb to the late 2010s). Turning to the overall study: No differences in mean age, gender distribution, total cell number or subset yield were found between patients and healthy donors. Regulatory and stem cell-like memory subsets were isolated from only 8 patients and about eight healthy donors, whereas naive and central memory subsets came from all 30 or so donors. In the study, recently diagnosed type 1 diabetes patients and matched healthy donors were compared on the TCRB repertoires of their sorted circulating CD4+ T cell subsets. Across all samples, almost 110 million sorted cells were examined, and cell number per subset correlated strongly with RNA yield. Results the study describes overall, beyond this receptor: Patients with type 1 diabetes made fewer insertions and deleted more nucleotides at VDJ recombination sites, implying thymic rearrangement abnormalities. Because small numbers of individuals were included in the HLA sub-analyses, any influence of HLA type on TCRB rearrangement was left unresolved. PCR may preferentially amplify shorter templates, but because patient and control samples were amplified and corrected together, any resulting skew would affect both groups equally. Sequencing cDNA rather than genomic DNA could over-represent highly expressing activated cells, although activation and CD3 levels did not differ between groups. In all four CD4+ subsets, TCRB CDR3 length was moderately but significantly shorter in type 1 diabetes patients. The naive, central memory and regulatory TCRB repertoires appeared to resemble one another more closely among patients than among healthy donors.

All of the isolated RNA was reverse transcribed with the High Capacity cDNA Reverse Transcription Kit, so expressed TCRB transcripts were sequenced. Deep immunoSEQ sequencing was performed on naive, central memory and regulatory T cell samples, with an average of around 3.5 million total reads per sample. Sorted cells were lysed in RLT buffer, and RNA was extracted using DNase-treated RNeasy Micro or Mini kits according to cell number. To prevent cross-contamination, each cell subset was processed individually, whereas patient and healthy donor samples were processed jointly. TCRB sequences were amplified from cDNA with the immunoSEQ multiplex PCR, producing 87-bp fragments spanning the CDR3 region. Sequencing of the amplicons was performed on the Illumina HiSeq platform. In the paper's pipeline: Synthetic template baselines were used to correct PCR bias computationally, reads within Hamming distance 2 were collapsed, and singletons that could not be merged were discarded. Reads were aligned against IMGT so that V, D and J genes, CDR3 length and insertions or deletions at six rearrangement sites could be assigned. Within each subset, clonotype counts were normalized to sorted cell number, after which true diversity and Gini coefficients were computed with the tcR R package. The overlap coefficient, calculated on TCRB nucleotide sequences, was used to measure repertoire sharing. As a proxy for the pre-selection repertoire, out-of-frame TCRB sequences from naive cells were analyzed. The immuneACCESS repertoire file appears here via TCRdb, limited to in-frame rearrangements. These files lack a portion of the clones; in checked studies, under half of the deficit traces to unresolved V genes, and the cause of the others is not known. Clone size and the V and J calls come from that table; the DNA yielded D and trimming. For this sample the table gives some 660,000 clones, of which around 15% were detected only once. The ten largest account for around 0.04% of the sample.

From each donor, a single peripheral blood sample of 100 to 150 mL on average was drawn into heparinised tubes. Using a panel that included CD45RO, CCR7, CD25, CD127, CD95 and CD27, naive, central memory, regulatory and stem cell-like memory CD4+ T cells were sorted on a BD FACSAria II. A purity above 98% was achieved for all sorted populations. PBMCs were separated immediately by Lymphoprep density gradient centrifugation and were stained directly, without being cultured. To minimize batch effects, samples were stained and sorted in pairs, one healthy donor with one patient per experiment. The sample was naive CD4+ T cells from blood. The intended sense of this specimen's cell subset or site label: true naive CD4+ T cells. The receptor was isolated from a man between 18 and 29 years old with type 1 diabetes.

The CDR3 corresponds to CASSLRRAGNYNEQFF. The sequence in DNA is TGTGCCAGCAGCTTACGGAGAGCGGGGAACTACAATGAGCAGTTCTTC. This chain is built from TRBV7-2 and TRBJ2-1; the central 7 bases match TRBD2. Spanning cysteine to phenylalanine, the CDR3 consists of 16 amino acids. Just CDR3 DNA is preserved here, 48 bases in frame from base 1. Looking up the germline V gene yields CDR1 SGHTA and CDR2 FQGNSA. V trim: 2 bases; J trim: 3 bases; unmatched bases: 7. The full variable domain, completed from the reference TRBV7-2 and TRBJ2-1 proteins outside the CDR3, reads GAGVSQSPSNKVTEKGKDVELRCDPISGHTALYWYRQSLGQGLEFLIYFQGNSAPDKSGLPSDRFSAERTGGSVSTLTIQRTQQEDSAVYLCASSLRRAGNYNEQFFGPGTRLTVL.